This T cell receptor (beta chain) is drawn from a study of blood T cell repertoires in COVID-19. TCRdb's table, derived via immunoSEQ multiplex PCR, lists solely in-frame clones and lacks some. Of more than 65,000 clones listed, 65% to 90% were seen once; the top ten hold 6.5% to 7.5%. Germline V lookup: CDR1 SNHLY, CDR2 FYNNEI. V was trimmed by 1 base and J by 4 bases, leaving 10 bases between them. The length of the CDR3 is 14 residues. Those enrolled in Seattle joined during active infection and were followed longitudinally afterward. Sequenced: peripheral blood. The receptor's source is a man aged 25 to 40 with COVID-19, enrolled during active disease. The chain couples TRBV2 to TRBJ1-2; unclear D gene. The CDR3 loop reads CASSEGAGSYGYTF. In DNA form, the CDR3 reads TGTGCCAGCAGTGAAGGGGCAGGCTCCTATGGCTACACCTTC.